The rows below give T cell receptor beta chains drawn from one sample of a study of T cells after yellow fever vaccination. MiXCR, applied by TCRdb to the 5' RACE reads, yields one record per CDR3 protein. The table shows 450,000 to 550,000 distinct CDR3 sequences, with 21% occurring only once. This specimen consisted of PBMCs, obtained roughly 23 days after the first yellow fever vaccination. Receptors originate from a man younger than 30 who received the YFV17D yellow fever vaccine. The CDR3 runs from the conserved cysteine through the conserved F or W. Fields, in order: D gene, J gene, V gene, clone size, CDR3 protein, CDR3 DNA. A D gene is named only where the DNA matches it firmly. For some rows the clone size is stated as once, few or many, or as a class when expanded; others skip it.

.,TRBJ2-3,TRBV5-8,few,CASSSLTRSDTQYF,TGTGCCAGCAGCTCGCTGACCCGTTCAGATACGCAGTATTTT
.,TRBJ2-1,TRBV4-1,few,CASSQDQAGGYNEQFF,TGCGCCAGCAGCCAAGATCAGGCTGGGGGGTACAATGAGCAGTTCTTC
.,TRBJ2-1,TRBV4-2,.,CASSQEGRGPNEQFF,TGTGCCAGCAGCCAAGAGGGAAGGGGACCGAATGAGCAGTTCTTC
.,TRBJ2-7,TRBV9,.,CASSAPSSYEQYF,TGTGCCAGCAGCGCGCCTAGCTCCTACGAGCAGTACTTC
.,TRBJ1-6,TRBV7-2,.,CASSRSRETTYNSPLHF,TGTGCCAGCAGCCGAAGCCGAGAGACAACTTATAATTCACCCCTCCACTTT
TRBD2,TRBJ2-1,TRBV24-1,.,CATSDPGLAGSDNEQFF,TGTGCCACCAGTGATCCGGGACTAGCGGGATCGGACAATGAGCAGTTCTTC
TRBD1,TRBJ1-3,TRBV7-8,few,CASSLPRTGLSGNTIYF,TGTGCCAGCAGCTTACCTCGGACAGGCCTCTCTGGAAACACCATATATTTT
.,TRBJ1-4,TRBV18,.,CASSPGENEKLFF,TGTGCCAGCTCACCTGGGGAGAATGAAAAACTGTTTTTT
.,TRBJ2-5,TRBV2,.,CASSPLDATQYF,TGTGCCAGCAGTCCTTTAGACGCGACCCAGTACTTC
TRBD1,TRBJ2-4,TRBV13,.,CASSFGQGWDIQYF,TGTGCCAGCAGCTTCGGACAGGGATGGGACATTCAGTACTTC
.,TRBJ2-4,TRBV5-6,few,CASSSRNYRAPKNIQYF,TGTGCCAGCAGCTCACGCAATTACAGGGCACCCAAAAACATTCAGTACTTC
.,TRBJ2-3,TRBV20-1,.,CSASFQDTQYF,TGCAGTGCTAGTTTTCAAGATACGCAGTATTTT
.,TRBJ1-6,TRBV6-1,many,CASSEAGNSPLHF,TGTGCCAGCAGTGAAGCCGGCAATTCACCCCTCCACTTT
.,TRBJ1-5,TRBV7-2,few,CASSQSGLNQPQHF,TGTGCCAGCAGCCAAAGTGGGCTCAATCAGCCCCAGCATTTT
TRBD1,TRBJ2-2,TRBV7-9,once,CASSTQGASGELFF,TGTGCCAGCAGCACACAGGGGGCGTCCGGGGAGCTGTTTTTT
TRBD2,TRBJ2-3,TRBV7-3,few,CASQAGGRDTQYF,TGTGCCAGCCAAGCGGGGGGCCGGGATACGCAGTATTTT
.,TRBJ2-7,TRBV7-8,.,CASSFNVGASLEQYF,TGTGCCAGCAGTTTTAACGTGGGGGCAAGCCTCGAGCAGTACTTC
TRBD1,TRBJ1-1,TRBV7-9,few,CASSLGASTGSEAFF,TGTGCCAGCAGCTTAGGAGCATCGACAGGGTCTGAAGCTTTCTTT
.,TRBJ1-2,TRBV5-5,.,CASSPGLRNYGYTF,TGTGCCAGCAGCCCGGGGCTCCGCAACTATGGCTACACCTTC
TRBD1,TRBJ1-6,TRBV13,.,CASSNRDSYNSPLHF,TGTGCCAGCAGCAACCGGGACAGTTATAATTCACCCCTCCACTTT
.,TRBJ2-7,TRBV29-1,few,CSVGRGSTYEQYF,TGCAGCGTTGGGAGGGGTTCCACCTACGAGCAGTACTTC
.,TRBJ2-1,TRBV5-1,once,CASSLDHGSYNEQFF,TGCGCCAGCAGCTTGGACCACGGCTCCTACAATGAGCAGTTCTTC
TRBD1,TRBJ2-2,TRBV5-1,.,CASSTGQGTNTGELFF,TGCGCCAGCTCTACTGGACAGGGAACGAACACCGGGGAGCTGTTTTTT
.,TRBJ1-4,TRBV5-1,.,CASSLGGGPNEKLFF,TGCGCCAGCAGCCTGGGGGGAGGACCTAATGAAAAACTGTTTTTT
TRBD1,TRBJ2-2,TRBV10-3,.,CAISLTGHTGELFF,TGTGCCATCAGTTTGACAGGGCACACCGGGGAGCTGTTTTTT
.,TRBJ1-5,TRBV10-3,.,CAISGAPYQPQHF,TGTGCCATCAGCGGGGCACCTTATCAGCCCCAGCATTTT
TRBD2,TRBJ2-3,TRBV12-3/TRBV12-4,.,CASSGLAGAPSTDTQYF,TGTGCCAGCAGCGGACTAGCGGGGGCCCCAAGCACAGATACGCAGTATTTT
TRBD2,TRBJ2-1,TRBV5-6,few,CASSLWLAGGLNEQFF,TGTGCCAGCAGCTTGTGGCTAGCGGGGGGGCTAAATGAGCAGTTCTTC
.,TRBJ1-1,TRBV4-1,few,CASSQGRRAAEAFF,TGCGCCAGCAGCCAAGGTCGCAGGGCTGCTGAAGCTTTCTTT
TRBD2,TRBJ2-2,TRBV6-5,.,CASSNSGGAVGELFF,TGTGCCAGCTCCAATAGCGGGGGGGCGGTCGGGGAGCTGTTTTTT
.,TRBJ2-6,TRBV20-1,many,CSAVTSSGANVLTF,TGCAGTGCTGTAACTAGCTCTGGGGCCAACGTCCTGACTTTC
TRBD1,TRBJ1-2,TRBV25-1,many,CASSIGTGTYGYTF,TGTGCCAGCAGTATAGGGACAGGGACCTATGGCTACACCTTC
TRBD1,TRBJ1-2,TRBV6-5,few,CASSYGQGSTYGYTF,TGTGCCAGCAGTTACGGACAGGGAAGCACTTATGGCTACACCTTC
.,TRBJ2-2,TRBV5-5,few,CASSIETNTGELFF,TGTGCCAGCAGCATTGAAACGAACACCGGGGAGCTGTTTTTT
.,TRBJ1-2,TRBV20-1,few,CSASAAGGYGYTF,TGCAGTGCTAGTGCTGCAGGCGGGTATGGCTACACCTTC
TRBD1,TRBJ2-2,TRBV6-5,.,CASSYIPTGETGELFF,TGTGCCAGCAGTTACATCCCCACAGGGGAGACCGGGGAGCTGTTTTTT
.,TRBJ1-5,TRBV19,.,CASSMVGRLVNQPQHF,TGTGCCAGTAGTATGGTGGGACGACTGGTAAATCAGCCCCAGCATTTT
.,TRBJ1-2,TRBV7-2,.,CASSPKAQYGYGYTF,TGTGCCAGCAGCCCCAAGGCGCAGTACGGCTATGGCTACACCTTC
.,TRBJ1-2,TRBV6-5,.,CASSYPYIRDLYGYTF,TGTGCCAGCAGTTACCCGTACATCAGGGACCTTTATGGCTACACCTTC
.,TRBJ1-2,TRBV5-1,many,CASRPNQGRDYGYTF,TGCGCCAGCAGGCCAAACCAGGGTCGGGACTATGGCTACACCTTC
TRBD2,TRBJ2-5,TRBV29-1,few,CSVEGEGTETQYF,TGCAGCGTTGAAGGGGAGGGAACTGAGACCCAGTACTTC
.,TRBJ2-4,TRBV28,.,CASSPGDIFDIQYF,TGTGCCAGCAGTCCGGGGGACATTTTTGACATTCAGTACTTC
TRBD1,TRBJ1-6,TRBV7-2,.,CASSPLQGARGPLHF,TGTGCCAGCAGCCCCCTGCAGGGGGCGAGGGGACCCCTCCACTTT
TRBD2,TRBJ2-3,TRBV10-3,.,CAISERTSGLADTQYF,TGTGCCATCAGTGAAAGGACTAGCGGCCTCGCAGATACGCAGTATTTT
.,TRBJ2-1,TRBV2,.,CASSGDSASYNEQFF,TGTGCCAGCAGTGGTGATAGCGCCTCCTACAATGAGCAGTTCTTC
.,TRBJ2-1,TRBV24-1,few,CATSAGVLSSYNEQFF,TGTGCCACCAGTGCCGGGGTCCTCAGCTCCTACAATGAGCAGTTCTTC
.,TRBJ2-1,TRBV7-2,.,CASSLASEQFF,TGTGCCAGCAGCTTAGCGTCCGAGCAGTTCTTC
.,TRBJ2-3,TRBV18,.,CASSLWTATDTQYF,TGTGCCAGCTCACTCTGGACAGCCACAGATACGCAGTATTTT
.,TRBJ1-6,TRBV20-1,few,CSASPQHLIKYSPLHF,TGCAGTGCTAGCCCCCAACATCTGATTAAGTATTCACCCCTCCACTTT
TRBD2,TRBJ2-1,TRBV28,.,CASRRLAAYNEQFF,TGTGCCAGCCGCCGACTAGCGGCGTACAATGAGCAGTTCTTC
.,TRBJ2-2,TRBV12-2,.,CASRYGLDPNTGELFF,TGTGCAAGTCGCTACGGACTAGATCCTAACACCGGGGAGCTGTTTTTT
TRBD1,TRBJ1-3,TRBV14,many,CASSQVTAGGYRSGNTIYF,TGTGCCAGCAGCCAAGTAACGGCAGGGGGTTACCGCTCTGGAAACACCATATATTTT
.,TRBJ2-2,TRBV19,few,CASSDPYGTGELFF,TGTGCCAGTAGTGACCCATATGGGACCGGGGAGCTGTTTTTT
.,TRBJ2-3,TRBV2,few,CANRGSFTDTQYF,TGTGCCAACCGGGGCTCTTTCACAGATACGCAGTATTTT
.,TRBJ2-3,TRBV7-2,.,CASSDGSFYYTQYF,TGTGCCAGCAGCGACGGCAGCTTTTACTATACGCAGTATTTT
.,TRBJ2-4,TRBV11-1,.,CASSPRAQRAKNIQYF,TGTGCCAGCAGTCCCCGGGCCCAGAGAGCCAAAAACATTCAGTACTTC
TRBD1,TRBJ2-7,TRBV5-1,few,CASSSGQGTYEQYF,TGCGCCAGCAGCTCGGGACAGGGGACCTACGAGCAGTACTTC
.,TRBJ2-5,TRBV7-2,.,CASSYGLYGTQYF,TGTGCCAGCAGCTACGGACTTTATGGTACCCAGTACTTC
TRBD2,TRBJ2-5,TRBV5-6,few,CASSAMSGGVETQYF,TGTGCCAGCAGCGCCATGAGCGGGGGGGTGGAGACCCAGTACTTC